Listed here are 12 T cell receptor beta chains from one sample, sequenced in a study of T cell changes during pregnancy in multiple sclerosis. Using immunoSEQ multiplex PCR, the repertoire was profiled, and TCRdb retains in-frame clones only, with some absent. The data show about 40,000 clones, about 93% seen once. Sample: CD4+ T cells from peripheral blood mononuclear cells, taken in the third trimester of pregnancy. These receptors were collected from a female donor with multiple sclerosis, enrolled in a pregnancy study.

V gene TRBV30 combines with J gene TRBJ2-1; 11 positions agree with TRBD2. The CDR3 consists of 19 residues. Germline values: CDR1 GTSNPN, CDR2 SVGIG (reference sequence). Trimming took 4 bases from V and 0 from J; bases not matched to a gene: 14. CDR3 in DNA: TGTGCCTGGACCCCGAGCCGGACTAGCGGGCCGAGCTCCTACAATGAGCAGTTCTTC. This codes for CAWTPSRTSGPSSYNEQFF.

The CDR3 sequence: CASSIGTGGTEAFF. The CDR3 DNA reads TGTGCCAGCAGCATAGGGACAGGGGGCACTGAAGCTTTCTTT. The genes are TRBV6-6 and TRBJ1-1; 11 bases agree with TRBD1. With 6 bases clipped from V and 4 bases from J, the junction kept 4 bases outside the gene matches. The V gene's germline CDR1 is MNHNY and CDR2 SVGAGI (reference sequence). This CDR3 has 14 residues.

The DNA for the CDR3 is TGTGCCAGCAGCTTAGCCAGCCTGGGCAGCATGAACACTGAAGCTTTCTTT. It translates to CASSLASLGSMNTEAFF. The chain carries TRBV7-8 and TRBJ1-1, with no clear D. This CDR3 region has 17 residues. The V end was cut by 0 bases, the J end by 0 bases, with 14 bases between. CDR1 and CDR2 (germline): SGHVS, FQNEAQ.

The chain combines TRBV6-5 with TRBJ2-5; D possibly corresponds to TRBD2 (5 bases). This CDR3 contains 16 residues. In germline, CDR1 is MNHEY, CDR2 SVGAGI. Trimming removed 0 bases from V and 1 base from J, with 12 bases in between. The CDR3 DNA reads TGTGCCAGCAGTTACTCGTTTCGGGCGGGCCAAGAGACCCAGTACTTC. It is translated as CASSYSFRAGQETQYF.

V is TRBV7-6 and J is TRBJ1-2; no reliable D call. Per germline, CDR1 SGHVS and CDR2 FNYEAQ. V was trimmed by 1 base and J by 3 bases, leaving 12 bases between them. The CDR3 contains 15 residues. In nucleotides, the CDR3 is TGTGCCAGCAGCTTAGACCCCACGGGTGACTATGGCTACACCTTC. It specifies CASSLDPTGDYGYTF.

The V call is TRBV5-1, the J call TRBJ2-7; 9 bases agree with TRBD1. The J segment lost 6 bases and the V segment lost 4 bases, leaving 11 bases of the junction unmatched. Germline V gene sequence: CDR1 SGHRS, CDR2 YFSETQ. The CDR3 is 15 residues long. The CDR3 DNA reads TGCGCCAGCAGCCCCACCTGGGACAGGGTGGGCGAGCAGTACTTC. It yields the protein CASSPTWDRVGEQYF.

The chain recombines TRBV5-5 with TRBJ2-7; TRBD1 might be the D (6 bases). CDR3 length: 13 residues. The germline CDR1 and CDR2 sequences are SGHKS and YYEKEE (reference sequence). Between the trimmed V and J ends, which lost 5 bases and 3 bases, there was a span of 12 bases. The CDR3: CASRPQGNYEQYF. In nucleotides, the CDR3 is TGTGCCAGCAGACCCCAGGGGAACTACGAGCAGTACTTC.

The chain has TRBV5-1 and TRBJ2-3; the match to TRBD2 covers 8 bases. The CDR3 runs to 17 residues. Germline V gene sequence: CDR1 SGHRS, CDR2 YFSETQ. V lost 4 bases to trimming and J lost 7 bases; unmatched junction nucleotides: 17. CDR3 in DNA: TGCGCCAGCAGCCGGAGCGGGAGCCCTTCCGGGGGAAATACGCAGTATTTT. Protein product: CASSRSGSPSGGNTQYF.

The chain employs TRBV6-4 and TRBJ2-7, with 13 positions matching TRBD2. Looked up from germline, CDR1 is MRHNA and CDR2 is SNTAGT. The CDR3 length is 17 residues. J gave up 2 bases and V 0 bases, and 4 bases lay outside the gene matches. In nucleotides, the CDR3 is TGTGCCAGCAGTGACTCAGGGACTAGCGGGGTAGCCTACGAGCAGTACTTC. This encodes CASSDSGTSGVAYEQYF.

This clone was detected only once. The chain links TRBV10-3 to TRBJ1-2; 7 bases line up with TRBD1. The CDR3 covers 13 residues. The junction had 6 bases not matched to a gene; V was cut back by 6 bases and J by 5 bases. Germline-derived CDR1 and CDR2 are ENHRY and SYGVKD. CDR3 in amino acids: CAISTQTGYGYTF. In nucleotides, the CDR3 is TGTGCCATCAGCACCCAGACAGGGTATGGCTACACCTTC.

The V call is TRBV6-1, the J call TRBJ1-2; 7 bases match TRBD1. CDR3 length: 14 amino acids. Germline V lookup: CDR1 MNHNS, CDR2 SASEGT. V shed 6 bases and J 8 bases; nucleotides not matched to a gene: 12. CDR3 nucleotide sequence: TGTGCCAGCAGGGAATCAACAGGGGTATCGGGCTACACCTTC. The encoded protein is CASRESTGVSGYTF.

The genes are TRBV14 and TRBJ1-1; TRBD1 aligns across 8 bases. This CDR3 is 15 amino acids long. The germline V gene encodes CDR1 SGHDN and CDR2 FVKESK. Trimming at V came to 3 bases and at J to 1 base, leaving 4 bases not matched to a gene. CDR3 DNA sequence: TGTGCCAGCAGCCAGATAACAGGGGGGAACACTGAAGCTTTCTTT. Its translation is CASSQITGGNTEAFF.